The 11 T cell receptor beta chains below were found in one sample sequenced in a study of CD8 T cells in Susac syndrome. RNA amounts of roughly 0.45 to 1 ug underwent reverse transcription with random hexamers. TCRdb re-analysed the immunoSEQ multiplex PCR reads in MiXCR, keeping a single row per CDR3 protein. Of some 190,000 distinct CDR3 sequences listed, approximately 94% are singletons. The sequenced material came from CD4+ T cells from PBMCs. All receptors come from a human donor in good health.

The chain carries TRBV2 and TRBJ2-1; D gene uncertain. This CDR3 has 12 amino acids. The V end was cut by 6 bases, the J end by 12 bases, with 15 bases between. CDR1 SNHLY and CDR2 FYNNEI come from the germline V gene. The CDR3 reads CASSPPAPGQFF. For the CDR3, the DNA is TGTGCCAGCAGCCCCCCAGCGCCCGGGCAGTTCTTC.

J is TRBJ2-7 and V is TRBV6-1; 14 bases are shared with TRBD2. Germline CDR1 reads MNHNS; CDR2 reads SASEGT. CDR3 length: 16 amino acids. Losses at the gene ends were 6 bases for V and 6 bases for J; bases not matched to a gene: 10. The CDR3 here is CASSRGLAGAVGEQYF. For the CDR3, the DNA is TGTGCCAGCAGCCGGGGACTAGCGGGAGCAGTGGGCGAGCAGTACTTC.

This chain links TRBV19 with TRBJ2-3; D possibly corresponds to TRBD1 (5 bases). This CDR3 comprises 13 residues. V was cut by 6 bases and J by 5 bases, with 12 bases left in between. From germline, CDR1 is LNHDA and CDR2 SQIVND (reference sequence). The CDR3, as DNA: TGTGCCAGTAGCGACAGAAGTCAAGATACGCAGTATTTT. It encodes CASSDRSQDTQYF.

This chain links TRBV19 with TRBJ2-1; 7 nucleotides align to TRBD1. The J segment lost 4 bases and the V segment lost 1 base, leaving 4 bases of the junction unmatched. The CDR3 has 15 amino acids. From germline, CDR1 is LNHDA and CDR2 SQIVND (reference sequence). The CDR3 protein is CASSIGQGSYNEQFF. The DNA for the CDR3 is TGTGCCAGTAGTATAGGACAGGGATCTTACAATGAGCAGTTCTTC.

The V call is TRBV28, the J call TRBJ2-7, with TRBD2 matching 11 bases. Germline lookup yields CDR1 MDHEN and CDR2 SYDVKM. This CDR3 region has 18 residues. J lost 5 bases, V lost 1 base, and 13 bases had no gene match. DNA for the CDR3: TGTGCCAGCAGTTTATCGATTACTAGCGGGAGACTGTACAACGAGCAGTACTTC. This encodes CASSLSITSGRLYNEQYF.

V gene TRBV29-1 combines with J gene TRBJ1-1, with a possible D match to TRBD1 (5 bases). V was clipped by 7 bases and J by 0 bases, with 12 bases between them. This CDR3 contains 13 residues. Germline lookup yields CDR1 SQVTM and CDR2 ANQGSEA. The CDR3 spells CSAAQGVNTEAFF. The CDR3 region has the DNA TGCAGCGCGGCTCAGGGAGTGAACACTGAAGCTTTCTTT.

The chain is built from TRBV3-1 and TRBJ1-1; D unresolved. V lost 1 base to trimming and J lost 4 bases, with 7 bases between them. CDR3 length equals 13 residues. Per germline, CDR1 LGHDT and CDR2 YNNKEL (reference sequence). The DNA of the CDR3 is TGTGCCAGCAGCCAAGTCGACTCCACTGAAGCTTTCTTT. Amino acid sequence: CASSQVDSTEAFF.

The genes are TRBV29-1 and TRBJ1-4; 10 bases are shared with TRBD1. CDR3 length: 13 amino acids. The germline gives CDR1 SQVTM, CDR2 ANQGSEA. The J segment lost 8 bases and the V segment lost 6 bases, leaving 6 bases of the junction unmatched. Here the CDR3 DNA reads TGCAGCGTCGCGGGACAGGGGCACGAAAAACTGTTTTTT. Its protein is CSVAGQGHEKLFF.

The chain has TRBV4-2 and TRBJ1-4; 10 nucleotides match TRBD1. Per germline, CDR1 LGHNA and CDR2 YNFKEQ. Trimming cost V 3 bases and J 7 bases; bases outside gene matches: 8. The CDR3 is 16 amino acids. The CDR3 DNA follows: TGTGCCAGCAGCCAGGAACCGGGACAGGGGTTTGAAAAACTGTTTTTT. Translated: CASSQEPGQGFEKLFF.

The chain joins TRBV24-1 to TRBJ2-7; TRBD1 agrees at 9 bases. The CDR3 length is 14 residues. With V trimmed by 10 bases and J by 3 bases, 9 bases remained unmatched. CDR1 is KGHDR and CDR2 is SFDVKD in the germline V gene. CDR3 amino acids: CATGPPDRGYEQYF. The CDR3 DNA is TGTGCCACGGGACCACCGGACAGGGGCTACGAGCAGTACTTC.

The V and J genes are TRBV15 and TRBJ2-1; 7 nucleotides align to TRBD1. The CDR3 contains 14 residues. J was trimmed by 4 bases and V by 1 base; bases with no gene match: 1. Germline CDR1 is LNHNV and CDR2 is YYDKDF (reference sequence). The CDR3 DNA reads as TGTGCCACCAGCAGAGTGGGACAGTACAATGAGCAGTTCTTC. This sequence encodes CATSRVGQYNEQFF.